This T cell receptor beta chain was sequenced for a study of blood T cells in healthy people across ages. Study results and limitations: The percentage of naive T cells correlated strongly with TCR beta diversity. The unsorted PBMCs prevented any conclusive comparison of naive versus antigen-experienced cells.

In regard to this clonotype: What it recognizes is unknown.

The donors, all healthy, were Caucasians living in Russia, aged 6 to 90. The second PCR ran roughly 7 to 12 cycles with a sample-barcoded 5' primer and J-beta primers. Sequencing of every sample gave 3 million or more CDR3-containing paired-end reads. Using its own MiXCR run on the 5' RACE reads, TCRdb lists one record per CDR3 protein. The repertoire holds 650,000 to 800,000 distinct CDR3 sequences, roughly 44% seen once, with around 21% in the top ten. The clonotype originates from a man in his fifties or sixties in good health. Sequencing was performed on blood.

The CDR3 region is CASSFQREGGTQYF. The CDR3 region has the DNA TGTGCCAGCAGCTTCCAGCGGGAGGGCGGGACCCAGTACTTC. The V and J genes are TRBV7-2 and TRBJ2-5; TRBD2 agrees at 10 bases. The CDR3 has 14 amino acids. The junction had 5 bases not matched to a gene; V was cut back by 3 bases and J by 7 bases. CDR1 SGHTA and CDR2 FQGNSA come from the germline V gene. Drawing the rest from reference TRBV7-2 and TRBJ2-5, the complete variable domain is GAGVSQSPSNKVTEKGKDVELRCDPISGHTALYWYRQSLGQGLEFLIYFQGNSAPDKSGLPSDRFSAERTGGSVSTLTIQRTQQEDSAVYLCASSFQREGGTQYFGPGTRLLVL.